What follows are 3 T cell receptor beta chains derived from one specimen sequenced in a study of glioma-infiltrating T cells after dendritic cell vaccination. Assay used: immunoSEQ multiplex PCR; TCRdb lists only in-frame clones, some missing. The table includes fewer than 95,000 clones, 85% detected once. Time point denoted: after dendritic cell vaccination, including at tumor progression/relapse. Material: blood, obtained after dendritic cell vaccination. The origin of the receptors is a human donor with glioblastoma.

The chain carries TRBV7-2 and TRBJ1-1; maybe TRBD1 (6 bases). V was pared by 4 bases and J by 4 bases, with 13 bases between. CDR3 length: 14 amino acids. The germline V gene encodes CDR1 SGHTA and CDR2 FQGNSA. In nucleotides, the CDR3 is TGTGCCAGCAGCTGGCGGGGGGGCCTCACTGAAGCTTTCTTT. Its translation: CASSWRGGLTEAFF.

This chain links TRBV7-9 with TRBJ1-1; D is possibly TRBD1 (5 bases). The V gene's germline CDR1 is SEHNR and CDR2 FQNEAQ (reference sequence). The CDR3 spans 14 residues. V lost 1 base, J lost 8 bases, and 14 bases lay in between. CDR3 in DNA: TGTGCCAGCAGCTTAGGGGCAGGGCGAGACGAAGCTTTCTTT. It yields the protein CASSLGAGRDEAFF.

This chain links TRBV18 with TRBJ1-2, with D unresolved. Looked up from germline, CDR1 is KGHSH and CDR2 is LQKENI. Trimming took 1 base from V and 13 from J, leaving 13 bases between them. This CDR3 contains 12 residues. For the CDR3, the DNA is TGTGCCAGCTCACCACGGGCTGGACGGGGCACCTTC. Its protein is CASSPRAGRGTF.